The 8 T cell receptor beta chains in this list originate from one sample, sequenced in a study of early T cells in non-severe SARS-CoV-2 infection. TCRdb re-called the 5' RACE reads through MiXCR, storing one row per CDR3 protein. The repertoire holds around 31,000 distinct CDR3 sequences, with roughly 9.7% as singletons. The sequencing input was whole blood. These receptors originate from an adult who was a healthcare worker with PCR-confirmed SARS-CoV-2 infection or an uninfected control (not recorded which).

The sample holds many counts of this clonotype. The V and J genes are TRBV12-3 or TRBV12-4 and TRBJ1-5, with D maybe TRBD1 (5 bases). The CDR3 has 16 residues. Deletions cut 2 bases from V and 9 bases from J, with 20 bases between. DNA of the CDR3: TGTGCCAGCAGTTTAACGGCAGGGCCCCCTCAGGGGCCCCAGCATTTT. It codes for CASSLTAGPPQGPQHF.

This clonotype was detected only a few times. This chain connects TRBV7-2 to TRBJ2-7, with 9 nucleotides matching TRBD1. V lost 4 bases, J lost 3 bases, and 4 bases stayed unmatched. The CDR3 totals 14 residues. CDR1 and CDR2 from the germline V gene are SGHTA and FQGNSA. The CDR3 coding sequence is TGTGCCAGCAGCTCCTGGACAGGGGACTACGAGCAGTACTTC. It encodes CASSSWTGDYEQYF.

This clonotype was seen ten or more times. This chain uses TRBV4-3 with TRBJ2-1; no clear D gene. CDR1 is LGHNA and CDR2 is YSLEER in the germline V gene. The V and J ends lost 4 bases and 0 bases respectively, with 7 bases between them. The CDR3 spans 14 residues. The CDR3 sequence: CASSRGSSYNEQFF. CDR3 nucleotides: TGCGCCAGCAGCCGGGGTAGCTCCTACAATGAGCAGTTCTTC.

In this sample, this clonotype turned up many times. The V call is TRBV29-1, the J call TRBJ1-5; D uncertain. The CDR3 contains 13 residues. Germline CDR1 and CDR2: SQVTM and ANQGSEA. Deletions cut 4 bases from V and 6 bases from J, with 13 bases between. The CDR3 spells CSVVQEMGQPQHF. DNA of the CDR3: TGCAGCGTTGTGCAGGAGATGGGTCAGCCCCAGCATTTT.

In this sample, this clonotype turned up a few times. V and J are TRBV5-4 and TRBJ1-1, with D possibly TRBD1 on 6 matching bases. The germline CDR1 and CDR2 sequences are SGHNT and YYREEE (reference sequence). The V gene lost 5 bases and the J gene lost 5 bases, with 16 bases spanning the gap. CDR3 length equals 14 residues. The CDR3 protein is CASSSQGSWTEAFF. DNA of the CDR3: TGTGCCAGCAGTTCACAGGGATCTTGGACTGAAGCTTTCTTT.

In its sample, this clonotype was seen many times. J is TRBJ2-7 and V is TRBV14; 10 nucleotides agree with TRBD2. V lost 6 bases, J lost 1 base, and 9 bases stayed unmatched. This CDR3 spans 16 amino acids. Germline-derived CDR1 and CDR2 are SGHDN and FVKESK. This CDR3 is CASRASGGRSSYEQYF. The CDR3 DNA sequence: TGTGCCAGCAGGGCTAGCGGGGGTCGATCATCCTACGAGCAGTACTTC.

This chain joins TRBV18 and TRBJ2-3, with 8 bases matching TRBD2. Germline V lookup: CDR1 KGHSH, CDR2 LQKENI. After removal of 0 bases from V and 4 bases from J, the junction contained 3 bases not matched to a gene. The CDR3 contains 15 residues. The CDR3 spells CASSPPRGGSDTQYF. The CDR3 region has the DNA TGTGCCAGCTCACCACCCCGGGGGGGCTCAGATACGCAGTATTTT.

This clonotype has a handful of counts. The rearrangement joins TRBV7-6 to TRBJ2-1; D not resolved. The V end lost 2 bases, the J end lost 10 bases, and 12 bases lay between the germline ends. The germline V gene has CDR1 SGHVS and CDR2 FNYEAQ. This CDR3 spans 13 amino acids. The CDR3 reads CASSLRVGREQFF. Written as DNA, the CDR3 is TGTGCCAGCAGCTTACGGGTGGGCCGGGAGCAGTTCTTC.